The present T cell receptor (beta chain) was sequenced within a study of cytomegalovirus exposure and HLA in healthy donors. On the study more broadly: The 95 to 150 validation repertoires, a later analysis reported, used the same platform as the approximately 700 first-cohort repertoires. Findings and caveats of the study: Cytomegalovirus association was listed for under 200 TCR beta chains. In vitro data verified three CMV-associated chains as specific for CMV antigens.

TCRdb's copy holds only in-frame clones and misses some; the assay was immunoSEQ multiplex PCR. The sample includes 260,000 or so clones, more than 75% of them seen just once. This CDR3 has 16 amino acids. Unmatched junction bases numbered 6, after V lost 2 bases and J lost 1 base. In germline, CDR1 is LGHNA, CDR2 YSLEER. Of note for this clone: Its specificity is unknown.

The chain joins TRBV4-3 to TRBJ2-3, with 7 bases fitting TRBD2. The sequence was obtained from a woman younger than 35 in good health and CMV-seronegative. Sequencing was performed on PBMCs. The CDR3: CASSQQSGVGTDTQYF. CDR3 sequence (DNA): TGCGCCAGCAGCCAACAGAGCGGGGTGGGCACAGATACGCAGTATTTT.